The 22 T cell receptor beta chains below come from one sample, sequenced in a study of T-cell reconstitution after alpha-beta-depleted transplantation in children. As it was prepared, the TCRbeta library received unique molecular identifiers. TCRdb processed the PCR reads anew with MiXCR; each CDR3 protein has one entry. The sample holds around 960,000 distinct CDR3 sequences, under 30% seen once. The sample here was PBMCs, mostly from graft donor cells, taken 360 days after TCRalphabeta/CD19-depleted stem cell transplant. The source is a boy less than two years old who had a stem cell transplant for SCID, so the T cells may come from the graft donor.

This clonotype came up a few times. This sequence joins TRBV7-6 and TRBJ1-6; TRBD1 agrees at 10 bases. The CDR3 has 15 amino acids. Germline loops: CDR1 SGHVS, CDR2 FNYEAQ. Germline trimming cut 4 bases from V and 8 bases from J; bases unmatched to any gene: 5. The CDR3 reads CASSSGQGGYSPLHF. The CDR3 region has the DNA TGTGCCAGCAGCTCCGGACAGGGGGGATATTCACCCCTCCACTTT.

Points on this clonotype: A read error may produce the germline difference seen at one junction end. The gene calls are TRBV15 and TRBJ2-7; 13 bases agree with TRBD2. There are 14 residues in the CDR3. CDR1 and CDR2 (germline): LNHNV, YYDKDF (reference sequence). This CDR3 is CATSREQGLAGTNF. DNA for the CDR3: TGTGCCACCAGCAGAGAGCAGGGACTAGCGGGAACGAACTTC.

This clonotype has just a few counts. The chain is built from TRBV29-1 and TRBJ1-1; 10 bases align to TRBD1. Trimming at V came to 5 bases and at J to 4 bases, leaving 10 bases not matched to a gene. CDR1 is SQVTM, CDR2 ANQGSEA, per germline. The CDR3 has 15 residues. CDR3 bases: TGCAGCGTTCGAGACAGGGGGCAGGGGATCACTGAAGCTTTCTTT. It encodes CSVRDRGQGITEAFF.

The gene calls are TRBV12-3 or TRBV12-4 and TRBJ2-5, with D possibly being TRBD1 (6 bases). This CDR3 is 14 amino acids long. V lost 5 bases to trimming and J lost 1 base, with 11 bases between them. The CDR3 bases are TGTGCCAGCAGTCCACAGGGAACCCAAGAGACCCAGTACTTC. This encodes CASSPQGTQETQYF.

The rearrangement uses TRBV7-8 and TRBJ2-3; 8 bases are shared with TRBD2. Germline-derived CDR1 and CDR2 are SGHVS and FQNEAQ. After removal of 5 bases from V and 3 bases from J, the junction contained 16 bases not matched to a gene. This CDR3 is built from 18 residues. The DNA for the CDR3 is TGTGCCAGCAGCACCCGGAGCGGGGGCCCCGGTATGACAGATACGCAGTATTTT. Its protein is CASSTRSGGPGMTDTQYF.

This clonotype was counted a few times. The V call is TRBV12-3 or TRBV12-4, the J call TRBJ1-2; 7 nucleotides align to TRBD1. V was pared by 6 bases and J by 0 bases, with 4 bases of the junction left unmatched. This CDR3 region has 14 residues. The CDR3 sequence is CASSDRDTNYGYTF. CDR3 in DNA: TGTGCCAGCAGCGACAGGGACACTAACTATGGCTACACCTTC.

J is TRBJ1-4 and V is TRBV20-1; D is uncertain. Per germline, CDR1 DFQATT and CDR2 SNEGSKA (reference sequence). The CDR3 runs 15 residues. V was shortened by 5 bases and J by 11 bases, with 24 bases between the two germline ends. The CDR3 is CSAYRPGQLSGKLFF. Written as DNA, the CDR3 is TGCAGTGCTTATCGACCGGGCCAGCTTAGTGGTAAACTGTTTTTT.

This clonotype came up a few times. This chain connects TRBV6-5 to TRBJ2-1; weak D call: TRBD2 (6 bases). The length of the CDR3 is 15 residues. Per the germline V gene, CDR1 is MNHEY and CDR2 is SVGAGI. Trimming stripped 4 bases from V and 3 bases from J, with 13 bases between. The CDR3 region is CASSSIAANYNEQFF. In nucleotides, the CDR3 is TGTGCCAGCAGTTCTATAGCGGCTAACTACAATGAGCAGTTCTTC.

This chain joins TRBV6-2 or TRBV6-3 and TRBJ2-1; D gene unclear. CDR3 length equals 14 residues. Trimming left V 6 bases short and J 2 bases short, with 11 bases between. Germline V gene data show CDR1 as MNHEY and CDR2 as SVGEGT. DNA of the CDR3: TGTGCCAGCAGAGTGACCCAGCCCTACAATGAGCAGTTCTTC. It specifies CASRVTQPYNEQFF.

The chain recombines TRBV5-5 with TRBJ2-1; D tentatively fits TRBD1 or TRBD2 (5 bases each). The CDR3 extends over 16 amino acids. Germline V lookup: CDR1 SGHKS, CDR2 YYEKEE (reference sequence). V was pared by 0 bases and J by 7 bases, with 17 bases between. CDR3 residues: CASSLAGTGGVNEQFF. The DNA for the CDR3 is TGTGCCAGCAGCTTGGCCGGGACGGGCGGAGTGAATGAGCAGTTCTTC. Full variable domain (rest looked up from reference TRBV5-5 and TRBJ2-1): DAGVTQSPTHLIKTRGQQVTLRCSPISGHKSVSWYQQVLGQGPQFIFQYYEKEERGRGNFPDRFSARQFPNYSSELNVNALLLGDSALYLCASSLAGTGGVNEQFFGPGTRLTVL.

This clonotype was found a few times. This rearrangement joins TRBV12-3 or TRBV12-4 to TRBJ1-6; D uncertain. Deletions cut 1 base from V and 8 bases from J, with 0 bases between. This CDR3 contains 11 residues. Here the CDR3 reads CASSLDSPLHF. The CDR3 DNA reads TGTGCCAGCAGTTTAGATTCACCCCTCCACTTT.

This clonotype was seen more than once but under ten times. The gene calls are TRBV6-2 or TRBV6-3 and TRBJ2-7; no definite D call. Germline-derived CDR1 and CDR2 are MNHEY and SVGEGT. Between the trimmed V and J ends, which lost 6 bases and 1 base, there was a span of 13 bases. The length of the CDR3 is 14 residues. CDR3 nucleotides: TGTGCCAGCAGGTCGTCGGGTTTGTCCTACGAGCAGTACTTC. Its protein is CASRSSGLSYEQYF.

This rearrangement joins TRBV2 to TRBJ2-3, with D maybe TRBD1 (5 bases). The germline gives CDR1 SNHLY, CDR2 FYNNEI. This CDR3 has 14 residues. The V gene lost 10 bases and the J gene lost 1 base, with 15 bases spanning the gap. CDR3 nucleotides: TGTGCCACCAGGGCAGCAGACCGCACAGATACGCAGTATTTT. This sequence encodes CATRAADRTDTQYF.

The chain couples TRBV4-1 to TRBJ2-1; TRBD1 is a possible D gene (7 bases). Germline CDR1 MGHRA, CDR2 YSYEKL. There are 15 residues in the CDR3. V lost 2 bases, J lost 3 bases, and 11 bases lay in between. The CDR3 DNA reads as TGCGCCAGCAGCCAATCAGGGGGGAACTACAATGAGCAGTTCTTC. As protein: CASSQSGGNYNEQFF.

V and J are TRBV7-2 and TRBJ1-5, with TRBD1 identical over 9 bases. The CDR3 extends over 15 amino acids. Germline V gives CDR1 SGHTA, CDR2 FQGNSA. Trimming took 5 bases from V and 6 from J; bases not matched to a gene: 8. The CDR3 loop is CASSPTGGAGQPQHF. CDR3 DNA sequence: TGTGCCAGCAGCCCAACAGGGGGCGCGGGTCAGCCCCAGCATTTT.

The rearrangement joins TRBV20-1 to TRBJ2-1, with TRBD2 as a possible D gene (6 bases). V lost 2 bases and J 4 bases, leaving 18 bases between the germline ends. This CDR3 spans 16 amino acids. The germline CDR1 and CDR2 sequences are DFQATT and SNEGSKA (reference sequence). Here the CDR3 reads CSARPRGISRYNEQFF. CDR3 bases: TGCAGTGCTAGACCTCGGGGGATTAGCCGTTACAATGAGCAGTTCTTC.

The chain uses TRBV12-3 or TRBV12-4 and TRBJ2-1; a possible D gene is TRBD1 (5 bases). The CDR3 is 15 amino acids. Trimming pared 7 bases from V and 8 bases from J, leaving 21 bases between. The CDR3 bases are TGTGCCAGCACACACCTGGGGCCCCCGGGCTATGAGCAGTTCTTC. Encoded protein: CASTHLGPPGYEQFF.

This clonotype was found a few times. V gene TRBV5-1 combines with J gene TRBJ2-7; tentative D call: TRBD1 (6 bases). Between the trimmed V and J ends, which lost 0 bases and 5 bases, there was a span of 15 bases. Germline CDR1 SGHRS, CDR2 YFSETQ. The CDR3 is 15 residues long. CDR3 sequence (DNA): TGCGCCAGCAGCTTGGAACCCAGGGGAAGTGACGAGCAGTACTTC. Amino acids: CASSLEPRGSDEQYF.

This clonotype was counted between two and nine times. This rearrangement joins TRBV4-2 to TRBJ2-3, with 10 positions matching TRBD2. V shed 3 bases, J shed 4 bases, and the junction held 7 bases outside the gene matches. The germline V gene encodes CDR1 LGHNA and CDR2 YNFKEQ. This CDR3 spans 16 amino acids. DNA of the CDR3: TGTGCCAGCAGCCAGGGAGCGGGGGGGCCCCCAGATACGCAGTATTTT. It yields the protein CASSQGAGGPPDTQYF.

V gene TRBV5-4 combines with J gene TRBJ2-2; maybe TRBD2 (6 bases). Germline values: CDR1 SGHNT, CDR2 YYREEE (reference sequence). The CDR3 is 15 residues long. Trimming removed 0 bases from V and 4 bases from J, with 10 bases in between. CDR3 bases: TGTGCCAGCAGCTTGGGGGGGGACCCCACCGGGGAGCTGTTTTTT. As protein: CASSLGGDPTGELFF.

The V and J genes are TRBV7-2 and TRBJ2-1, with a possible D match to TRBD2 (6 bases). Germline assignment: CDR1 SGHTA and CDR2 FQGNSA. Between the trimmed V and J ends, which lost 3 bases and 4 bases, there was a span of 13 bases. This CDR3 region has 15 residues. The CDR3 is CASSFRWGVYNEQFF. The CDR3 nucleotides are TGTGCCAGCAGCTTTCGGTGGGGGGTGTACAATGAGCAGTTCTTC.

V is TRBV3-1 and J is TRBJ2-7, with 7 positions matching TRBD1. In germline, CDR1 is LGHDT, CDR2 YNNKEL (reference sequence). The CDR3 consists of 15 residues. With V trimmed by 1 base and J by 7 bases, 10 bases remained unmatched. The CDR3: CASSQGRTGVREQYF. The DNA of the CDR3 is TGTGCCAGCAGCCAAGGGCGAACAGGGGTGCGGGAGCAGTACTTC.